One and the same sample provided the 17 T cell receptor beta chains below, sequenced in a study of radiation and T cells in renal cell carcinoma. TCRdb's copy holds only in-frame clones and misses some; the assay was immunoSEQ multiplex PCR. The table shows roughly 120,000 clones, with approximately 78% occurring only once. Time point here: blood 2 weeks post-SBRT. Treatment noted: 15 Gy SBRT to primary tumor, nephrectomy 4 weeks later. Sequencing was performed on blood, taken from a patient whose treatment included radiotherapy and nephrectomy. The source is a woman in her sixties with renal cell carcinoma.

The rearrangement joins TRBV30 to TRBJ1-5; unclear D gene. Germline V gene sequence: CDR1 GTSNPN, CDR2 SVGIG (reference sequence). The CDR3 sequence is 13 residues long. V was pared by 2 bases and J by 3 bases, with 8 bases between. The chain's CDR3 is CAWSSAYNQPQHF. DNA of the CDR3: TGTGCCTGGAGTAGTGCTTACAATCAGCCCCAGCATTTT.

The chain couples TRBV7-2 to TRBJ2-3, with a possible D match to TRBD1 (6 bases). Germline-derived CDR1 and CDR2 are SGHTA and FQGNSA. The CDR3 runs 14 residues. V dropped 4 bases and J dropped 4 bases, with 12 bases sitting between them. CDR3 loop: CASSSTHRADTQYF. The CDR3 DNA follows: TGTGCCAGCAGCTCGACCCACAGGGCAGATACGCAGTATTTT.

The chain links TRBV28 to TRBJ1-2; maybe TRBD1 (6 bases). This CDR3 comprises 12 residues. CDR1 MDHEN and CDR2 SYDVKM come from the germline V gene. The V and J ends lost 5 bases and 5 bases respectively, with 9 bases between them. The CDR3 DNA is TGTGCCAGCAGTAACAGGGAATATGGCTACACCTTC. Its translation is CASSNREYGYTF.

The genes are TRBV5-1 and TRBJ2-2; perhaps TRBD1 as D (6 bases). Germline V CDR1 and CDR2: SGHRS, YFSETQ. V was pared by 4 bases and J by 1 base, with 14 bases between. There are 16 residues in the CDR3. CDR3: CASSKTGDLNTGELFF. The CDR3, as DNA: TGCGCCAGCAGCAAGACAGGAGACTTGAACACCGGGGAGCTGTTTTTT.

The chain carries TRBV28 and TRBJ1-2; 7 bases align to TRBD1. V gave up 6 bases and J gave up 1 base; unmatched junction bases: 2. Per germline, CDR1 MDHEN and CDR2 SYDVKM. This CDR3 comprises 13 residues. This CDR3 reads CASRAGGNYGYTF. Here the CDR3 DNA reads TGTGCCAGCAGGGCAGGGGGTAACTATGGCTACACCTTC.

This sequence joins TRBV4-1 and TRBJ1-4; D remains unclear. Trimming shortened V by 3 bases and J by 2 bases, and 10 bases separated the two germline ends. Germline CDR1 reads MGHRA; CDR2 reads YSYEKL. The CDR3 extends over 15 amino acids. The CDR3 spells CASSQPGPTNEKLFF. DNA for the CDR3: TGCGCCAGCAGCCAGCCCGGGCCGACTAATGAAAAACTGTTTTTT.

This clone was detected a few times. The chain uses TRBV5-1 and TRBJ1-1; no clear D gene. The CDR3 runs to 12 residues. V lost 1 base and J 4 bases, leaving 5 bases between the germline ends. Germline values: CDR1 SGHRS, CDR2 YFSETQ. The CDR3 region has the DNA TGCGCCAGCAGCTTGCGGTTCACTGAAGCTTTCTTT. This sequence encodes CASSLRFTEAFF.

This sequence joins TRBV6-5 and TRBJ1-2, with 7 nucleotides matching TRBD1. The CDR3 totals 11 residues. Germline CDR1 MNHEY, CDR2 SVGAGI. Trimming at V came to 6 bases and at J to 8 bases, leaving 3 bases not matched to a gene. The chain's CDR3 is CASSRGGGYTF. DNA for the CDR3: TGTGCCAGCAGCCGAGGGGGCGGCTACACCTTC.

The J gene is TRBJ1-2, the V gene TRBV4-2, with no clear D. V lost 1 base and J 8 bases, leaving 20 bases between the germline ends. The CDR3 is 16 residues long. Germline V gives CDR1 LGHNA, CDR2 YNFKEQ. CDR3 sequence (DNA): TGTGCCAGCAGCCAAGTCGACGTAAGGCCGGAGGGAGGCTACACCTTC. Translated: CASSQVDVRPEGGYTF.

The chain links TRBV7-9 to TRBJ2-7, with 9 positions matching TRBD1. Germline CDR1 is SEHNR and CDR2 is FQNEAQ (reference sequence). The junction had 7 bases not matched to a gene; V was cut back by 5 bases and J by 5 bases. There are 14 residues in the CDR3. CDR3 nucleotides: TGTGCCAGCAGCCAAGGGACAGGGCTAAACGAGCAGTACTTC. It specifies CASSQGTGLNEQYF.

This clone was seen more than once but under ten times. This CDR3 is CASSQDLTSDEAFF. The CDR3 DNA reads TGTGCCAGCAGCCAAGATTTAACGAGTGATGAAGCTTTCTTT. The chain is built from TRBV4-2 and TRBJ1-1, with D unresolved. V lost 0 bases, J lost 7 bases, and 12 bases lay in between. The CDR3 has 14 residues. Looked up from germline, CDR1 is LGHNA and CDR2 is YNFKEQ.

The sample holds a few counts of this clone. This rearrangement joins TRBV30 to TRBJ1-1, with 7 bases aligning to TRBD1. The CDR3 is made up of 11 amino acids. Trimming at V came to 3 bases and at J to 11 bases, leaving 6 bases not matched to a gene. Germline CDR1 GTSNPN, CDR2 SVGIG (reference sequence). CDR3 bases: TGTGCCTGGAGAGCACAGGGACAGGCTTTCTTT. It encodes CAWRAQGQAFF.

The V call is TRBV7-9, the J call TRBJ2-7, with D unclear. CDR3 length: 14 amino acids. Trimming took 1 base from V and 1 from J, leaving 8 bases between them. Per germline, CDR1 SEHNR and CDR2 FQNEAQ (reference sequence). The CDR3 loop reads CASSLGPGSYEQYF. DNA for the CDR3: TGTGCCAGCAGCTTAGGCCCGGGTTCCTACGAGCAGTACTTC.

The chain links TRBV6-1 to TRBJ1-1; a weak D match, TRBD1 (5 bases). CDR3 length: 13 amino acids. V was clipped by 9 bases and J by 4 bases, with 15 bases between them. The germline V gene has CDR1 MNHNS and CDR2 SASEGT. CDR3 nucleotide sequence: TGTGCCAGAAAACAAGGGACGTCCACTGAAGCTTTCTTT. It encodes CARKQGTSTEAFF.

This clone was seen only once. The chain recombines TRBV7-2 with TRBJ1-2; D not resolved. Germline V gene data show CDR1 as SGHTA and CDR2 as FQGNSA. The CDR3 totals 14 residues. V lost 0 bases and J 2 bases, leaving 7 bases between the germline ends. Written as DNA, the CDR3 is TGTGCCAGCAGCTTAGCGCCGGGAAACTATGGCTACACCTTC. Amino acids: CASSLAPGNYGYTF.

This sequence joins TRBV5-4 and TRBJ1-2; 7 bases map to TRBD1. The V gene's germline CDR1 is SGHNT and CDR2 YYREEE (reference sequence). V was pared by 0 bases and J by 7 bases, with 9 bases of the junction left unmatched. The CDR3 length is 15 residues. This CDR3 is CASSLEAGGGGGYTF. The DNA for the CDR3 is TGTGCCAGCAGCTTGGAGGCAGGGGGAGGTGGTGGCTACACCTTC.

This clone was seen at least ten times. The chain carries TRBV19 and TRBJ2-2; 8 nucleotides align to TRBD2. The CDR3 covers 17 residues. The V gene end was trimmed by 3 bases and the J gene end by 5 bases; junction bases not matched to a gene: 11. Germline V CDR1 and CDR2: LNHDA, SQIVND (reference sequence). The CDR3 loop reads CASSMGPGRGRTGELFF. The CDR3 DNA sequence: TGTGCCAGTAGTATGGGGCCCGGGAGGGGTCGGACCGGGGAGCTGTTTTTT.